The 7 T cell receptor beta chains presented below share a single source sample, sequenced in a study of CD8 T cells in ankylosing spondylitis. Findings and caveats of the study: One TCR beta motif, made up of roughly 8 highly homologous variants, appeared characteristic of ankylosing spondylitis blood.

Antigens for these TCRs are unknown. TCRdb reprocessed the 5' RACE reads with MiXCR, giving one entry per CDR3 protein. The table includes 670,000 or so distinct CDR3 sequences, around a fifth detected once. Sequencing was carried out using blood, either unsorted or a sorted T cell fraction (not recorded which). Source of these receptors: a male donor with ankylosing spondylitis.

The J gene is TRBJ1-1, the V gene TRBV6-1; tentative D call: TRBD1 (6 bases). CDR3 size: 13 residues. Germline CDR1 reads MNHNS; CDR2 reads SASEGT. V was trimmed by 2 bases and J by 10 bases, leaving 14 bases between them. This CDR3 is CASSELGQGRAFF. The CDR3 DNA reads TGTGCCAGCAGTGAACTGGGGCAGGGGAGAGCTTTCTTT.

The J gene is TRBJ2-6, the V gene TRBV7-2, with D possibly matching TRBD1 (6 bases). Germline V gene lookup returns CDR1 SGHTA and CDR2 FQGNSA. This CDR3 is 16 amino acids long. V lost 4 bases to trimming and J lost 2 bases, with 12 bases between them. The chain's CDR3 is CASSSATGTGANVLTF. DNA of the CDR3: TGTGCCAGCAGCTCCGCCACAGGGACTGGGGCCAACGTCCTGACTTTC.

This clonotype has more than one count but fewer than ten. The rearrangement links TRBV7-9 to TRBJ2-1, with 9 bases that match TRBD2. Germline V gene data show CDR1 as SEHNR and CDR2 as FQNEAQ (reference sequence). J gave up 7 bases and V 5 bases, and 9 bases lay outside the gene matches. The CDR3 extends over 15 amino acids. The CDR3 loop is CASSSAGTSWNEQFF. CDR3 nucleotides: TGTGCCAGCAGCAGCGCCGGGACTAGCTGGAATGAGCAGTTCTTC.

A word on this clonotype: Germline and junction disagree at one end, which may indicate a read error. The chain joins TRBV27 to TRBJ2-5; tentatively, D is TRBD1 (6 bases). In germline, CDR1 is MNHEY, CDR2 SMNVEV (reference sequence). The CDR3 is 14 residues long. This CDR3 is CASGAGERGETQNF. The DNA for the CDR3 is TGTGCCAGCGGGGCAGGGGAGCGAGGGGAGACCCAGAACTTC.

The gene calls are TRBV7-9 and TRBJ2-3; 8 bases agree with TRBD2. This CDR3 has 16 residues. V dropped 5 bases and J dropped 2; count of bases not matched to a gene: 9. Germline loops: CDR1 SEHNR, CDR2 FQNEAQ (reference sequence). CDR3 sequence reads: CASSPLTSGNTDTQYF. DNA of the CDR3: TGTGCCAGCAGCCCCCTTACTAGCGGAAACACAGATACGCAGTATTTT.

This CDR3 reads CASSLAGTVNYGYTF. In nucleotides, the CDR3 is TGTGCCAGCAGCTTAGCGGGGACAGTTAACTATGGCTACACCTTC. The chain carries TRBV7-9 and TRBJ1-2, with 7 bases matching TRBD1. From germline, CDR1 is SEHNR and CDR2 FQNEAQ (reference sequence). V gave up 0 bases and J gave up 1 base; unmatched junction bases: 2. This CDR3 has 15 residues.

This clonotype appeared a few times. The chain links TRBV5-1 to TRBJ2-3; no reliable D call. The CDR3 is made up of 14 amino acids. The ends were cut back, 7 bases at V and 0 bases at J, with 12 bases in the middle. Germline lookup yields CDR1 SGHRS and CDR2 YFSETQ. CDR3 loop: CASLMEKSTDTQYF. The CDR3 DNA reads as TGCGCCAGCCTAATGGAGAAGAGCACAGATACGCAGTATTTT.